This is a list of T cell receptor beta chains from one sample in a study of CD8 T cells in ankylosing spondylitis. MiXCR, run by TCRdb on the 5' RACE reads, gives a single entry per CDR3 protein. The sample lists 400,000 to 450,000 distinct CDR3 sequences; about a sixth were seen once. Sequencing was performed on blood, either unsorted or a sorted T cell fraction (not recorded which). The receptors come from a male donor with ankylosing spondylitis. Both conserved end residues are part of each CDR3. A D gene is named only where the DNA matches it firmly. Size tells how often a clone was seen (once, few, many) or the class of an expanded clone, and some rows leave it out.

D gene	V gene	J gene	clone size	CDR3 protein	CDR3 DNA
-	TRBV2	TRBJ1-1	few	CASSDWQFTEAFF	TGTGCCAGCAGTGACTGGCAATTCACTGAAGCTTTCTTT
-	TRBV12-3/TRBV12-4	TRBJ1-5	many	CASSLTSVNQPQHF	TGTGCCAGCAGTTTAACGTCCGTCAATCAGCCCCAGCATTTT
-	TRBV5-1	TRBJ2-2	-	CASSRQASNTGELFF	TGCGCCAGCAGCCGACAGGCATCGAACACCGGGGAGCTGTTTTTT
TRBD2	TRBV24-1	TRBJ2-1	-	CATSDLASGRGYEQFF	TGTGCCACCAGTGATTTGGCTAGCGGGAGGGGTTATGAGCAGTTCTTC
-	TRBV20-1	TRBJ2-6	-	CSARDTWDRANVLTF	TGCAGTGCTAGAGATACGTGGGACAGGGCCAACGTCCTGACTTTC
-	TRBV12-3/TRBV12-4	TRBJ1-2	few	CASSKLLQNYGYTF	TGTGCCAGCAGTAAACTACTACAGAATTATGGCTACACCTTC
-	TRBV7-9	TRBJ1-2	-	CASSFWVPGGYTF	TGTGCCAGCAGCTTCTGGGTTCCGGGTGGCTACACCTTC
-	TRBV20-1	TRBJ2-7	many	CSAREGRGGIYEQYF	TGCAGTGCTAGAGAAGGGCGGGGAGGAATCTACGAGCAGTACTTC
TRBD1	TRBV28	TRBJ1-1	-	CASSLSGTGGSAFF	TGTGCCAGCAGTTTATCCGGGACAGGGGGCTCGGCTTTCTTT
TRBD1	TRBV4-1	TRBJ1-3	-	CASSHRGRRNTIYF	TGCGCCAGCAGCCACAGGGGGCGGCGAAACACCATATATTTT
-	TRBV5-1	TRBJ1-2	few	CASSLVSDSLYGYTF	TGCGCCAGCAGCTTGGTATCGGACAGCCTCTATGGCTACACCTTC
-	TRBV7-8	TRBJ1-2	few	CASSLALLRDPGGYTF	TGTGCCAGCAGCTTAGCCCTCCTCCGGGACCCAGGGGGCTACACCTTC
-	TRBV5-1	TRBJ1-2	-	CASSGGRTLGGYTF	TGCGCCAGCAGCGGGGGCCGGACGCTGGGTGGCTACACCTTC
-	TRBV6-1	TRBJ2-1	-	CASRRGPGYNEQFF	TGTGCCAGCAGAAGAGGCCCAGGGTACAATGAGCAGTTCTTC
TRBD1	TRBV6-2/TRBV6-3	TRBJ1-5	-	CASSNPTGRKNQPQHF	TGTGCCAGCAGTAACCCGACAGGGCGTAAAAATCAGCCCCAGCATTTT
TRBD1	TRBV20-1	TRBJ2-7	-	CSARDRTGTGEQYF	TGCAGTGCTAGAGACCGGACAGGGACGGGCGAGCAGTACTTC
-	TRBV27	TRBJ1-1	-	CASSFPGEGEAFF	TGTGCCAGCAGTTTCCCCGGCGAGGGTGAAGCTTTCTTT
-	TRBV2	TRBJ2-3	few	CASSHPPGSGSTDTQYF	TGTGCCAGCAGTCACCCGCCGGGATCCGGTAGCACAGATACGCAGTATTTT
-	TRBV10-3	TRBJ2-1	many	CAITQETYNEQFF	TGTGCCATCACCCAAGAGACCTACAATGAGCAGTTCTTC
-	TRBV29-1	TRBJ2-6	many	CSVDHSGANVLTF	TGCAGCGTTGATCACTCTGGGGCCAACGTCCTGACTTTC
-	TRBV12-3/TRBV12-4	TRBJ1-1	few	CASRGGSLEAFF	TGTGCCAGCAGGGGGGGTTCTCTTGAAGCTTTCTTT
-	TRBV7-9	TRBJ2-1	few	CASRQPRKDGVEQFF	TGTGCCAGCAGGCAGCCCCGGAAGGATGGTGTTGAGCAGTTCTTC
-	TRBV2	TRBJ1-6	few	CASRINNPLHF	TGTGCCAGCAGAATTAATAACCCCCTCCACTTT
-	TRBV4-1	TRBJ1-5	many	CASSQSEVLNQPQHF	TGCGCCAGCAGCCAGAGTGAAGTGCTCAATCAGCCCCAGCATTTT
-	TRBV18	TRBJ2-6	few	CASSPYGLSGANVLTF	TGTGCCAGCTCACCATATGGTCTCTCTGGGGCCAACGTCCTGACTTTC
TRBD1	TRBV28	TRBJ1-2	many	CASTGTEYGYTF	TGTGCCAGCACCGGGACAGAATATGGCTACACCTTC
-	TRBV28	TRBJ1-1	many	CASRPGTQNTEAFF	TGTGCCAGCAGACCCGGGACACAGAACACTGAAGCTTTCTTT
TRBD2	TRBV11-3	TRBJ2-7	few	CASEIAGAYEQYF	TGTGCCAGCGAAATAGCGGGGGCCTACGAGCAGTACTTC
-	TRBV5-1	TRBJ1-1	few	CASSLAGGGKTEAFF	TGCGCCAGCAGCTTGGCTGGGGGAGGGAAGACTGAAGCTTTCTTT
TRBD2	TRBV12-3/TRBV12-4	TRBJ2-2	many	CASSSRGGVNTGELFF	TGTGCCAGCAGTTCTAGGGGAGGGGTGAACACCGGGGAGCTGTTTTTT
TRBD2	TRBV7-2	TRBJ2-1	-	CASSLGSLAGGNEQFF	TGTGCCAGCAGCTTAGGTTCCCTAGCGGGAGGGAATGAGCAGTTCTTC
TRBD1	TRBV9	TRBJ2-7	few	CASSAAGQACYEQYF	TGTGCCAGCAGCGCCGCGGGACAGGCATGCTACGAGCAGTACTTC
-	TRBV9	TRBJ2-2	many	CASSVATSTHTGELFF	TGTGCCAGCAGCGTAGCTACTAGCACTCACACCGGGGAGCTGTTTTTT
-	TRBV10-3	TRBJ2-3	many	CAITRDGGTDTQYF	TGTGCCATCACCCGGGACGGTGGCACAGATACGCAGTATTTT
-	TRBV6-1	TRBJ1-6	-	CASSRDYNSPLHF	TGTGCCAGCAGTCGGGATTATAATTCACCCCTCCACTTT
-	TRBV20-1	TRBJ2-3	-	CSARDTRPVTDTQYF	TGCAGTGCTAGAGATACCAGACCGGTGACAGATACGCAGTATTTT
-	TRBV27	TRBJ1-1	-	CASSPAGRVTEAFF	TGTGCCAGCAGTCCGGCAGGGCGGGTCACTGAAGCTTTCTTT
TRBD1	TRBV5-8	TRBJ2-7	few	CASSLSRTGIYEQYF	TGTGCCAGCAGCTTGTCGAGGACAGGGATCTACGAGCAGTACTTC
TRBD1	TRBV12-3/TRBV12-4	TRBJ2-1	few	CASRHRGFTYNEQFF	TGTGCCAGCAGACACAGGGGTTTCACCTACAATGAGCAGTTCTTC
TRBD1	TRBV3-1	TRBJ1-1	few	CASSQVERQGAFF	TGTGCCAGCAGCCAAGTGGAACGACAGGGGGCTTTCTTT
-	TRBV29-1	TRBJ2-7	-	CSVVGGTAYEQYF	TGCAGCGTCGTAGGTGGGACTGCCTACGAGCAGTACTTC
-	TRBV20-1	TRBJ1-3	-	CSARSSKTTIYF	TGCAGTGCTAGATCCTCCAAGACCACCATATATTTT
-	TRBV7-3	TRBJ2-2	-	CASSLTGSGGELFF	TGTGCCAGCAGCTTAACAGGGTCCGGCGGGGAGCTGTTTTTT
-	TRBV5-1	TRBJ1-1	-	CASSSRPQNTEAFF	TGCGCCAGCAGCTCTAGACCGCAGAACACTGAAGCTTTCTTT
-	TRBV29-1	TRBJ2-7	-	CSVGRSYEQYF	TGCAGCGTTGGCAGGAGCTACGAGCAGTACTTC
-	TRBV5-6	TRBJ2-7	few	CASSFWRDEQYF	TGTGCCAGCAGCTTTTGGAGAGACGAGCAGTACTTC
-	TRBV3-1	TRBJ2-5	few	CASSQGGASGETQYF	TGTGCCAGCAGCCAAGGGGGGGCGAGCGGAGAGACCCAGTACTTC
TRBD2	TRBV20-1	TRBJ2-7	-	CSARGEREGISYEQYF	TGCAGTGCGAGGGGTGAGCGGGAGGGGATCTCCTACGAGCAGTACTTC
-	TRBV7-9	TRBJ1-1	-	CASSGGKNTEAFF	TGTGCCAGCAGCGGGGGGAAGAACACTGAAGCTTTCTTT